The entry that follows covers one T cell receptor (beta chain) sequence. Germline V lookup: CDR1 SQVTM, CDR2 ANQGSEA. Trimming cost V 2 bases and J 5 bases, with 18 bases left between them. This CDR3 spans 15 amino acids. This record comes from a study of blood T cell repertoires in COVID-19. The wider study: Acute-phase and convalescent COVID-19 samples originated in the United States, Italy and Spain. The cDNA or gDNA used as material had been derived from T cells, B-cell-depleted T cells, or PBMCs.

Recovered status applied to Cohort 3 donors who had two consecutive negative PCRs. It also applied to those with clearance or with symptom resolution. In the source study's methods: Reference gene primer amplification gave estimated nucleated cell counts. Sequencing used immunoSEQ multiplex PCR; TCRdb keeps in-frame clones, though not all of them. V, J and clone size were drawn from that table, and D and trimming were deduced from the DNA. Among 450,000 to 500,000 clones listed, approximately 90% were seen once. The V and J genes are TRBV29-1 and TRBJ2-5, with a weak D call TRBD2 (6 bases). The sequenced sample consisted of PBMCs or T cells enriched from blood (not recorded which). This sequence originates from a woman aged 60 to 75 who had recovered from COVID-19. The CDR3 loop reads CSVEMAGRGWETQYF. The CDR3, as DNA: TGCAGCGTTGAAATGGCAGGCCGGGGGTGGGAGACCCAGTACTTC.